A selection of T cell receptor beta chains follows, all from one sample in a study of synovial regulatory T cells in juvenile arthritis. The protocol was immunoSEQ multiplex PCR, while the TCRdb copy is restricted to in-frame clones and leaves out a portion. This sample contains thousands of clones. The sequenced sample consisted of Treg cells from the synovium. These receptors came from a donor between 2 and 29 years old with juvenile idiopathic arthritis. Both conserved end residues are part of each CDR3. Fields, in order: clone size, J gene, V gene, CDR3 protein. Clone sizes are shown as once, few, many, or a class for an expanded clone.

medium-sized | TRBJ1-2 | TRBV19 | CASSMRVGLANYGYTF
medium-sized | TRBJ2-1 | TRBV2 | CASSERGGYYNEQFF
medium-sized | TRBJ2-2 | TRBV11-3 | CASSLEGSNTGELFF
medium-sized | TRBJ2-7 | TRBV18 | CASSPTTGATYEQYF
medium-sized | TRBJ1-1 | TRBV6-5 | CASRRERGLEAFF
medium-sized | TRBJ1-3 | TRBV5-4 | CASSLDSGSGNTIYF
medium-sized | TRBJ2-3 | TRBV7-9 | CASSQGLAEPTDTQYF
large | TRBJ1-1 | TRBV30 | CAWSEGLPHTEAFF
medium-sized | TRBJ2-1 | TRBV18 | CASSPTVRTSGFNEQFF
medium-sized | TRBJ1-1 | TRBV6-1 | CASRWTQGNTEAFF
medium-sized | TRBJ2-1 | TRBV11-2 | CASSLGGGSSYNEQFF
medium-sized | TRBJ1-5 | TRBV10-3 | CAISGGLSNQPQHF
medium-sized | TRBJ2-1 | TRBV5-5 | CASSPTGRDEQFF